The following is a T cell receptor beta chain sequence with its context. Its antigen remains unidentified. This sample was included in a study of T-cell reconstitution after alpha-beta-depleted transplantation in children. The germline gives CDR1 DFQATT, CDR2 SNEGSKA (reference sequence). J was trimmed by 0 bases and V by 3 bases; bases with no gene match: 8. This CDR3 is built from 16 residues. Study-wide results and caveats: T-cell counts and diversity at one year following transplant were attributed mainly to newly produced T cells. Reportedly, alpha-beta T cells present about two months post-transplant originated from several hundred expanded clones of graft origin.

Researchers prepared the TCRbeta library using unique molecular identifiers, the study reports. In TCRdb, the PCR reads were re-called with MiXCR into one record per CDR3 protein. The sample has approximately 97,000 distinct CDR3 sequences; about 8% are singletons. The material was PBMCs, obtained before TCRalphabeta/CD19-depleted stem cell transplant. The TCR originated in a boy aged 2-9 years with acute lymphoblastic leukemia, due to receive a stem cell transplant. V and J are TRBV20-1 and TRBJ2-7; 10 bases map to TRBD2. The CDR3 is CSASPSGGPISYEQYF. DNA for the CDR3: TGCAGTGCTAGTCCTAGCGGGGGCCCTATCTCCTACGAGCAGTACTTC.